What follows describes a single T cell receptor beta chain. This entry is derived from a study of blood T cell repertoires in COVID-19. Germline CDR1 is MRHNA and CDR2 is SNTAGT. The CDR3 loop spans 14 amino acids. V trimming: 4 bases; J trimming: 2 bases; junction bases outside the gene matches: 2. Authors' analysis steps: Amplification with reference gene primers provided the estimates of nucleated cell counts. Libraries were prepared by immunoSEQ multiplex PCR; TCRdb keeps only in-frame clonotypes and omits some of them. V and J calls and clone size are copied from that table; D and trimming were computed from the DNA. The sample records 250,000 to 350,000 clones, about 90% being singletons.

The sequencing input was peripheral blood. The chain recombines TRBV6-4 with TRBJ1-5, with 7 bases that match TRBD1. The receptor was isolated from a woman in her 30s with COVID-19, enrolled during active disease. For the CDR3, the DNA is TGTGCCAGCAGTGCCGACAGGGGCAATCAGCCCCAGCATTTT. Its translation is CASSADRGNQPQHF.